This T cell receptor beta chain came from a study of T cells after yellow fever vaccination (dated by TCRdb to the late 2010s). With regard to the full study: The SMART-Seq v4 Ultra Low Input RNA kit was used to prepare libraries from fractions with low cell numbers. To follow T-cell clones before and after both primary and booster YFV17D yellow fever vaccination, bulk TCR alpha and beta repertoires underwent longitudinal sequencing. Two healthy male donors, one aged 18 to 30 and one aged 30 to 40 years, made up the cohort. Blood samples were taken at several timepoints before and after primary and secondary immunization, and bulk PBMC replicates and cell subsets were isolated. Results the study describes overall, beyond this receptor: Only a couple of donors were included in the study, so the extent to which the findings can be generalized is limited. Computational filtering was required because FACS-sorted repertoires could contain abundant contaminating clonotypes from the bulk population. Most clones expanded after primary vaccination were re-detected after the booster (96% of CD4 and approximately 89% of CD8), suggesting broad memory maintenance. Compared with the primary T-cell response, the secondary T-cell response was weaker but faster, peaking on day 5 rather than day 15. A small share of clonotypes occurred in both CD4 and CD8 compartments, likely arising from convergent recombination.

Reading the label with the study, this specimen's treatment or condition is: live attenuated yellow fever vaccine strain. At every blood-draw timepoint, two biological replicates of bulk PBMCs were collected. PBMCs were isolated from peripheral blood using a standard Ficoll-Paque protocol. TriZol was used to extract RNA from bulk PBMCs, CD4 and CD8 fractions, and dextramer-positive and dextramer-negative fractions. The germline V gene supplies CDR1 SGHRS and CDR2 YFSETQ. V is cut by 4 bases and J by 0 bases, and the space between the germline ends is 13 bases. The cysteine opens and the phenylalanine closes a CDR3 of 15 amino acids. Of the read, only the CDR3 DNA is kept; its 45 bases are in frame from base 1. The listed sequencing device is Illumina NovaSeq 6000. TCR cDNA was synthesized by 5'RACE template switching, which introduced a universal primer site and unique molecular identifiers. Priming of cDNA synthesis was performed from both the TCR alpha and TCR beta constant segments. Two PCR steps were used to amplify libraries, with sample barcodes and sequencing adapters being added in the second step. Libraries were sequenced on Illumina HiSeq 2500 (2x100 bp) or NovaSeq (2x150 bp). Turning to the authors' computational methods: Demultiplexing of reads and collapsing into UMI consensus sequences were performed with MIGEC, and V(D)J alignment was carried out with MiXCR. Vaccine-responding clonotypes were identified with edgeR using replicate PBMC samples, with FDR below 0.01 and a log2 fold change above 5 up to day 15 being required. Bulk clonotypes were assigned CD4 or CD8 identity according to which sequenced CD4 or CD8 repertoire held them at higher abundance. Through fastp at Q25 and MiXCR, TCRdb rebuilt clones from the public reads, retaining in-frame beta chains. Entries that share a CDR3 protein sequence are merged under the most common genes and DNA. Here the V and J calls rest on TCRdb's processing, not on the authors' analysis. A total of 250,000 to 400,000 distinct CDR3 sequences appear in this sample, roughly 4.3% of them only once. Clones ranked in the top ten supply less than 20% of the sample.

The table lists this clonotype with a few counts. This receptor's antigen is unknown. The sample holds no much larger clone one base away, and base qualities are not on file. The specimen comprised PBMCs, sampled 15 days after the yellow fever booster vaccination. In this chain, TRBV5-1 is recombined with TRBJ1-1; the D gene remains uncertain. The clonotype was recovered from a man between 18 and 35 years old who received the YFV17D yellow fever vaccine. This receptor has the CDR3 CASSPGYEMNTEAFF. The sequenced DNA is TGCGCCAGCAGCCCCGGCTACGAAATGAACACTGAAGCTTTCTTT.